Presented here are 7 T cell receptor beta chains from one specimen sequenced in a study of blood T cell repertoires in COVID-19. Sequencing used immunoSEQ multiplex PCR; TCRdb keeps in-frame clones, though not all of them. Of approximately 290,000 clones in the sample, roughly 89% were seen once. Source material: PBMCs or T cells enriched from blood (not recorded which). The receptor source for this set is a young woman with acute COVID-19.

The chain is built from TRBV7-9 and TRBJ1-6, with no clear D. CDR1 is SEHNR, CDR2 FQNEAQ, per germline (reference sequence). The CDR3 loop spans 13 amino acids. With 5 bases removed from V and 7 bases from J, the gap between germline ends came to 9 bases. The CDR3 loop is CASSTYGNSPLHF. The DNA of the CDR3 is TGTGCCAGCAGCACATACGGGAATTCACCCCTCCACTTT.

The chain links TRBV6-5 to TRBJ2-1, with a tentative D call TRBD2 (6 bases). V lost 1 base, J lost 8 bases, and 15 bases lay in between. The CDR3 has 15 residues. The germline V gene has CDR1 MNHEY and CDR2 SVGAGI. The CDR3 loop is CASSYFAGPTDEQFF. The CDR3 DNA follows: TGTGCCAGCAGTTACTTTGCGGGGCCTACGGATGAGCAGTTCTTC.

V and J are TRBV5-1 and TRBJ1-5, with 9 bases fitting TRBD1. V shed 4 bases, J shed 0 bases, and the junction held 23 bases outside the gene matches. The CDR3 covers 22 residues. Germline V CDR1 and CDR2: SGHRS, YFSETQ. The CDR3 spells CASSRLPDWDRVGFYSNQPQHF. CDR3 nucleotides: TGCGCCAGCAGCCGACTGCCCGATTGGGACAGGGTTGGTTTTTATAGCAATCAGCCCCAGCATTTT.

The CDR3 reads CASRRPSGSHYNEQFF. CDR3 sequence (DNA): TGTGCCAGCAGACGCCCTAGCGGGAGTCACTACAATGAGCAGTTCTTC. The chain combines TRBV28 with TRBJ2-1, with TRBD2 matching 10 bases. After removal of 6 bases from V and 3 bases from J, the junction contained 8 bases not matched to a gene. Germline values: CDR1 MDHEN, CDR2 SYDVKM. The CDR3 runs to 16 residues.

This clone was observed a handful of times. The rearrangement links TRBV2 to TRBJ1-5; TRBD1 might be the D (5 bases). V shed 7 bases and J shed 7 bases, with 20 bases lying between them. The CDR3 length is 15 residues. In germline, CDR1 is SNHLY, CDR2 FYNNEI. In nucleotides, the CDR3 is TGTGCCAGCACCAGAAACCTGGCTTCAGGGCAGCCCCAGCATTTT. Translating gives CASTRNLASGQPQHF. Using reference TRBV2 and TRBJ1-5 for the parts outside the CDR3, the full variable domain is EPEVTQTPSHQVTQMGQEVILRCVPISNHLYFYWYRQILGQKVEFLVSFYNNEISEKSEIFDDQFSVERPDGSNFTLKIRSTKLEDSAMYFCASTRNLASGQPQHFGDGTRLSIL.

This clone was picked up a small number of times. This chain links TRBV28 with TRBJ2-7, with unresolved D. The germline V and J ends were trimmed by 2 bases and 1 base, with 9 bases remaining between them. Germline CDR1 reads MDHEN; CDR2 reads SYDVKM. The CDR3 spans 14 residues. In DNA form, the CDR3 reads TGTGCCAGCAGTTTAGCGGAGCTGTCCTACGAGCAGTACTTC. Translation: CASSLAELSYEQYF.

J is TRBJ1-5 and V is TRBV28, with a tentative D call TRBD1 (5 bases). This CDR3 region has 16 residues. The V gene's germline CDR1 is MDHEN and CDR2 SYDVKM. V gave up 5 bases and J gave up 2 bases, with 16 bases separating them. CDR3 in amino acids: CASSHAGYVGNQPQHF. The CDR3 DNA reads as TGTGCCAGCAGTCACGCAGGGTATGTTGGCAATCAGCCCCAGCATTTT.